The sequence of this TCR beta chain was determined in a study of T cells in Graves' hyperthyroidism and ophthalmopathy. This clonotype was seen many times. Authors of the study amplified TCR beta CDR3 regions from RNA transcripts. The study used the HTBI primer set for a first-round RT-PCR of the TCR CDR3. TCRdb passed the multiplex PCR reads through MiXCR, listing each CDR3 protein once. The sample lists about 560,000 distinct CDR3 sequences, 15% to 19% occurring once. The germline V gene has CDR1 SQVTM and CDR2 ANQGSEA. V shed 7 bases and J shed 4 bases, with 19 bases lying between them. This CDR3 is built from 15 residues.

Sequencing was carried out using blood. V usage is TRBV29-1 and J usage is TRBJ2-2, with TRBD1 as a possible D gene (6 bases). This receptor was taken from a woman aged 25-40 years with Graves' hyperthyroidism. The CDR3, as DNA: TGCAGCGCCCTACCCCCACAGGGTCTCACCGGGGAGCTGTTTTTT. Protein sequence: CSALPPQGLTGELFF.